One TCR beta chain is described in this entry. Its antigen is not known. This sample stems from a study of identical twins. With 9 bases clipped from V and 5 bases from J, the junction kept 7 bases outside the gene matches. Germline CDR1 is KGHDR and CDR2 is SFDVKD. This CDR3 spans 14 amino acids. The study, taken as a whole, reports: The study based its conclusions on cross-sectional statistical analysis and did not follow the same donors.

MiXCR, run by TCRdb on the 5' RACE reads, gives a single entry per CDR3 protein. The sample includes about 790,000 distinct CDR3 sequences, 15% to 20% seen only once; the top ten take roughly 13%. This sample was shared with a second study, whose subject was T cells expressing NK-cell markers. That work states: Sequencing covered eight donors, seven HCMV-seropositive and one seronegative.

V is TRBV24-1 and J is TRBJ2-1; 9 bases are shared with TRBD1. This clonotype originated in a woman in her late teens or twenties in good health. The source material was PBMCs. Here the CDR3 DNA reads TGTGCCACCTCGGGACAGGGCGGAGACAATGAGCAGTTCTTC. Translation: CATSGQGGDNEQFF.